Listed here are 22 T cell receptor beta chains from one sample, sequenced in a study of cytomegalovirus exposure and HLA in healthy donors. Both 60 Vbeta primers and 13 Jbeta primers went into the PCR. The data were produced by immunoSEQ multiplex PCR, yet TCRdb's version contains in-frame clones alone and is incomplete. This table holds about 180,000 clones, roughly 88% found once. Material: PBMCs. Receptor source: a girl between 2 and 10 years old in good health and CMV-seropositive.

V is TRBV7-6 and J is TRBJ2-7; 8 bases are a match to TRBD1. V was clipped by 5 bases and J by 0 bases; unmatched bases: 6. This CDR3 is 15 amino acids long. Germline CDR1 SGHVS, CDR2 FNYEAQ. The CDR3 spells CASSLRQGTSYEQYF. CDR3 in DNA: TGTGCCAGCAGCCTTCGACAGGGGACCTCCTACGAGCAGTACTTC.

The chain carries TRBV12-5 and TRBJ2-7; TRBD1 might be the D (5 bases). Germline V gene sequence: CDR1 LGHNT, CDR2 FRNRAP. Trimming took off 1 base at V and 5 bases at J, with 21 bases between the two ends. The CDR3 has 17 residues. In DNA, the CDR3 is TGTGCTAGTGGTTTGGGCCGAAAAAGCAGGGTTTTGGACGAGCAGTACTTC. Its protein product is CASGLGRKSRVLDEQYF.

The chain joins TRBV5-6 to TRBJ2-7; D is perhaps TRBD1 (5 bases). V lost 3 bases, J lost 3 bases, and 10 bases lay in between. The V gene's germline CDR1 is SGHDT and CDR2 YYEEEE. The CDR3 is made up of 13 amino acids. In nucleotides, the CDR3 is TGTGCCAGCAGCTCAGGGTATGGCTACGAGCAGTACTTC. This codes for CASSSGYGYEQYF.

The DNA of the CDR3 is TGCAGCGTCCTAGGACAGGACTCCGTCTCCTATGGCTACACCTTC. Encoded protein: CSVLGQDSVSYGYTF. The chain combines TRBV29-1 with TRBJ1-2; 7 nucleotides agree with TRBD1. Germline loops: CDR1 SQVTM, CDR2 ANQGSEA. V was clipped by 6 bases and J by 4 bases; unmatched bases: 14. CDR3 length: 15 amino acids.

V usage is TRBV25-1 and J usage is TRBJ1-2; D possibly corresponds to TRBD1 (5 bases). CDR1 is MGHDK and CDR2 is SYGVNS in the germline V gene. This CDR3 comprises 17 residues. V was shortened by 1 base and J by 2 bases, with 17 bases between the two germline ends. CDR3 residues: CASSELLTGDWNYGYTF. Written as DNA, the CDR3 is TGTGCCAGCAGTGAATTGTTAACAGGAGATTGGAACTATGGCTACACCTTC.

The rearrangement uses TRBV5-1 and TRBJ1-2, with 7 bases aligning to TRBD1. CDR1 and CDR2 (germline): SGHRS, YFSETQ. Trimming removed 3 bases from V and 6 bases from J; junction bases left unmatched: 8. The CDR3 has 14 amino acids. CDR3 DNA: TGCGCCAGCAGCTCATCAGGGGGATACGATGGCTACACCTTC. It specifies CASSSSGGYDGYTF.

This clone appeared once. This chain uses TRBV5-1 with TRBJ2-1; D possibly corresponds to TRBD2 (7 bases). Germline lookup yields CDR1 SGHRS and CDR2 YFSETQ. V shed 0 bases and J shed 4 bases, with 14 bases lying between them. This CDR3 spans 16 amino acids. DNA of the CDR3: TGCGCCAGCAGCTTGGGAACGGGGGGCATGTACAATGAGCAGTTCTTC. Translated: CASSLGTGGMYNEQFF.

As concerns this clone: Other DNA sequences in the sample encode the same CDR3. This chain links TRBV9 with TRBJ1-4; tentatively, D is TRBD1 (5 bases). There are 14 residues in the CDR3. Trimming took off 0 bases at V and 5 bases at J, with 8 bases between the two ends. Per the germline V gene, CDR1 is SGDLS and CDR2 is YYNGEE. The CDR3 DNA reads TGTGCCAGCAGCGTAGGTCAGGGAAATGAAAAACTGTTTTTT. Its translation is CASSVGQGNEKLFF.

CDR3 in amino acids: CASSLPGEGIDYGYTF. The CDR3 DNA follows: TGTGCCAGCAGCTTGCCGGGGGAAGGGATCGACTATGGCTACACCTTC. V gene TRBV7-8 combines with J gene TRBJ1-2; D may be TRBD1 (5 bases). The CDR3 totals 16 residues. Trimming removed 3 bases at V and 3 bases at J, with 17 bases between. Germline CDR1 reads SGHVS; CDR2 reads FQNEAQ.

The rearrangement joins TRBV27 to TRBJ1-6, with TRBD1 as a possible D gene (6 bases). Trimming took 6 bases from V and 9 from J, leaving 12 bases between them. CDR1 and CDR2 (germline): MNHEY, SMNVEV (reference sequence). This CDR3 has 13 residues. As DNA, the CDR3 is TGTGCCAGCAGCGTACAGGGTAGTTCACCCCTCCACTTT. Translation: CASSVQGSSPLHF.

This clone was observed a single time. The CDR3 DNA reads TGTGCCAGCACCTATGCGGGGGGATCTGGCTACACCTTC. Protein product: CASTYAGGSGYTF. The gene calls are TRBV6-5 and TRBJ1-2; tentatively, D is TRBD1 (5 bases). Germline CDR1 and CDR2: MNHEY and SVGAGI. V was shortened by 7 bases and J by 7 bases, with 16 bases between the two germline ends. This CDR3 is built from 13 residues.

The gene calls are TRBV6-5 and TRBJ2-5, with D unresolved. Near its end, the DNA agrees better with TRBJ2-7, so the J call may be wrong. CDR1 MNHEY and CDR2 SVGAGI come from the germline V gene. CDR3 length: 11 amino acids. This chain's CDR3 is CASRRNNEQYF. CDR3 bases: TGTGCCAGCAGACGTAATAACGAGCAGTACTTC.

V gene TRBV23-1 combines with J gene TRBJ1-2, with D maybe TRBD1 (5 bases). TRBV23-1 is an ORF for which the function is uncertain. V was clipped by 7 bases and J by 3 bases, with 12 bases between them. This CDR3 is built from 13 residues. The chain's CDR3 is CASTLRRDYGYTF. The CDR3 DNA follows: TGCGCCAGCACCCTTCGCAGGGACTATGGCTACACCTTC.

This clone was seen a single time. This sequence joins TRBV19 and TRBJ2-7, with 11 bases fitting TRBD2. CDR1 is LNHDA, CDR2 SQIVND, per germline (reference sequence). The CDR3 runs 17 residues. Trimming took 3 bases from V and 3 from J; bases not matched to a gene: 10. CDR3 DNA: TGTGCCAGTAGTATTACCCTACCGGGACTAGCGGTCTACGAGCAGTACTTC. Amino acid sequence: CASSITLPGLAVYEQYF.

The chain carries TRBV20-1 and TRBJ2-7, with D unresolved. The CDR3 sequence is 11 residues long. Trimming took off 3 bases at V and 3 bases at J, with 6 bases between the two ends. The germline gives CDR1 DFQATT, CDR2 SNEGSKA (reference sequence). CDR3 region: CSASLVYEQYF. The DNA for the CDR3 is TGCAGTGCTAGCCTAGTCTACGAGCAGTACTTC.

The chain joins TRBV11-3 to TRBJ2-7; a weak D match, TRBD2 (6 bases). The CDR3 loop spans 16 amino acids. Trimming cost V 2 bases and J 6 bases, with 20 bases left between them. The germline gives CDR1 SGHNT, CDR2 YENEEA. The CDR3 nucleotides are TGTGCCAGCAGCTTACCCCCGGGACTCTACTTTACCGAGCAGTACTTC. Its protein product is CASSLPPGLYFTEQYF.

The chain links TRBV6-1 to TRBJ1-1; no reliable D call. The CDR3 is 13 residues long. Trimming pared 3 bases from V and 5 bases from J, leaving 10 bases between. Germline V lookup: CDR1 MNHNS, CDR2 SASEGT. The CDR3: CASSERVWTEAFF. The DNA of the CDR3 is TGTGCCAGCAGTGAGCGAGTCTGGACTGAAGCTTTCTTT.

A single count supports this clone. The chain has TRBV7-3 and TRBJ1-2; D might be TRBD1 (6 bases). The CDR3 is 16 residues long. CDR1 is SGHTA and CDR2 is FQGTGA in the germline V gene. V lost 2 bases, J lost 6 bases, and 19 bases lay in between. The CDR3 here is CASSLGASGTRDGYTF. The CDR3 bases are TGTGCCAGCAGCTTAGGGGCTTCAGGGACACGCGATGGCTACACCTTC.

The CDR3 region has the DNA TGTGCCAGCAGCCCCAAAGGCGGGGGGGTCTACGAGCAGTACTTC. This gives the protein CASSPKGGGVYEQYF. The chain carries TRBV11-2 and TRBJ2-7; 9 nucleotides agree with TRBD2. Germline values: CDR1 SGHAT, CDR2 FQNNGV. This CDR3 is built from 15 residues. After removal of 5 bases from V and 3 bases from J, the junction contained 8 bases not matched to a gene.

This clone showed up just a few times. The chain combines TRBV30 with TRBJ1-5; unclear D gene. The CDR3 is made up of 12 amino acids. The germline V and J ends were trimmed by 2 bases and 5 bases, with 7 bases remaining between them. Per germline, CDR1 GTSNPN and CDR2 SVGIG (reference sequence). The CDR3 DNA follows: TGTGCCTGGAGTAGAGGCGATCAGCCCCAGCATTTT. This translates into CAWSRGDQPQHF.

This rearrangement joins TRBV11-3 to TRBJ2-1; 9 positions agree with TRBD2. This CDR3 is built from 19 residues. Per germline, CDR1 SGHNT and CDR2 YENEEA. The junction had 16 bases not matched to a gene; V was cut back by 6 bases and J by 1 base. For the CDR3, the DNA is TGTGCCAGCAGAAAGGGGGTGGGGTCGCGGGAGGGATCCTACAATGAGCAGTTCTTC. Protein product: CASRKGVGSREGSYNEQFF.

The rearrangement links TRBV5-4 to TRBJ2-5; 14 nucleotides agree with TRBD2. The end of the DNA is better explained by TRBJ2-7, so the J call may be wrong. This CDR3 has 15 amino acids. The germline V gene has CDR1 SGHNT and CDR2 YYREEE (reference sequence). Here the CDR3 reads CASSLGTSGGGEQYF. The CDR3 DNA reads TGTGCCAGCAGCCTAGGGACTAGCGGGGGTGGCGAGCAGTACTTC.